Each of the 25 T cell receptor beta chains below was sequenced from the same sample in a study of response to subunit inactivated influenza vaccine. A single record per CDR3 protein comes from TCRdb applying MiXCR to the RT-PCR reads. The repertoire has around 530,000 distinct CDR3 sequences, approximately 17% of them found once; the top ten carry less than 4%. Material: CD4+ T cells sorted from PBMCs, obtained roughly 24 months after vaccination. The receptors stem from a man between 50 and 75 years old who received an inactivated influenza vaccine.

This clonotype turned up a few times. J is TRBJ2-5 and V is TRBV12-3 or TRBV12-4; 9 bases are shared with TRBD1. The CDR3 sequence is 14 residues long. J gave up 5 bases and V 3 bases, and 4 bases lay outside the gene matches. The CDR3 region is CASSLGQGYETQYF. The CDR3 DNA is TGTGCCAGCAGTTTGGGACAGGGATATGAGACCCAGTACTTC.

The gene calls are TRBV4-2 and TRBJ2-7; D gene uncertain. Trimming pared 1 base from V and 0 bases from J, leaving 10 bases between. Germline lookup yields CDR1 LGHNA and CDR2 YNFKEQ. The CDR3 sequence is 15 residues long. CDR3 region: CASSQGPMSSYEQYF. In DNA form, the CDR3 reads TGTGCCAGCAGCCAAGGCCCCATGAGCTCCTACGAGCAGTACTTC.

The rearrangement links TRBV20-1 to TRBJ1-1, with 8 bases identical to TRBD1. The germline CDR1 and CDR2 sequences are DFQATT and SNEGSKA (reference sequence). This CDR3 is 14 amino acids long. The V and J ends lost 7 bases and 4 bases, in that order; junction bases with no gene match: 11. The DNA of the CDR3 is TGCAGTGTCGTCCAGGGGGCAGGATTCACTGAAGCTTTCTTT. Amino acids: CSVVQGAGFTEAFF.

This rearrangement joins TRBV20-1 to TRBJ2-1; no definite D call. CDR1 DFQATT and CDR2 SNEGSKA come from the germline V gene (reference sequence). This CDR3 is built from 14 residues. Deletions cut 5 bases from V and 5 bases from J, with 16 bases between. The chain's CDR3 is CSADRRGVHNEQFF. CDR3 coding DNA: TGCAGTGCTGATCGTCGTGGGGTGCACAATGAGCAGTTCTTC.

CDR3 nucleotide sequence: TGTGCCAGTAGTATAGTTACTAGCGGGAGTTACAATGAGCAGTTCTTC. The encoded protein is CASSIVTSGSYNEQFF. V gene TRBV19 combines with J gene TRBJ2-1, with 11 bases identical to TRBD2. The V gene's germline CDR1 is LNHDA and CDR2 SQIVND (reference sequence). V was clipped by 1 base and J by 4 bases; unmatched bases: 3. The CDR3 is made up of 16 amino acids.

The chain is built from TRBV2 and TRBJ2-3; no firm D call. From germline, CDR1 is SNHLY and CDR2 FYNNEI. V lost 10 bases to trimming and J lost 0 bases, with 23 bases between them. CDR3 size: 17 residues. The CDR3 coding sequence is TGTGCCACCTTCGGGTGGGGATGGCCCTTAAGCACAGATACGCAGTATTTT. Amino acid sequence: CATFGWGWPLSTDTQYF.

The rearrangement uses TRBV6-2 or TRBV6-3 and TRBJ2-7; D might be TRBD1 (6 bases). With 7 bases removed from V and 2 bases from J, the gap between germline ends came to 15 bases. The CDR3 has 14 residues. CDR1 is MNHEY and CDR2 is SVGEGT in the germline V gene. The CDR3, as DNA: TGTGCCAGCACTCCTCAGGGGTTCCCCTACGAGCAGTACTTC. This gives the protein CASTPQGFPYEQYF.

There are many counts of this clonotype. This sequence joins TRBV10-2 and TRBJ1-4, with D unclear. The CDR3 has 17 residues. The V gene lost 0 bases and the J gene lost 5 bases, with 16 bases spanning the gap. CDR1 and CDR2 (germline): WSHSY, SAAADI. DNA of the CDR3: TGCGCCAGCAGTGAGTCGAAAGGAGGGATCGGAAATGAAAAACTGTTTTTT. As protein: CASSESKGGIGNEKLFF.

CDR3 region: CASSPDMDTQYF. In nucleotides, the CDR3 is TGCGCCAGCAGCCCGGACATGGATACGCAGTATTTT. This chain connects TRBV5-1 to TRBJ2-3, with a possible D match to TRBD1 (5 bases). Trimming took off 4 bases at V and 6 bases at J, with 9 bases between the two ends. Germline V gives CDR1 SGHRS, CDR2 YFSETQ. CDR3 length: 12 residues.

The CDR3 here is CSVVPGGGGYTF. The CDR3 nucleotides read TGCAGCGTTGTTCCAGGGGGAGGTGGCTACACCTTC. The chain carries TRBV29-1 and TRBJ1-2, with 7 bases matching TRBD1. Germline CDR1 and CDR2: SQVTM and ANQGSEA. This CDR3 contains 12 residues. V shed 4 bases and J 7 bases; nucleotides not matched to a gene: 6.

This chain joins TRBV7-8 and TRBJ2-7; 7 bases align to TRBD2. The ends lost 5 bases at V and 7 bases at J; junction bases unmatched: 17. The length of the CDR3 is 16 residues. Germline-derived CDR1 and CDR2 are SGHVS and FQNEAQ. The CDR3 protein is CASSPGTRAGRWEQYF. The CDR3 bases are TGTGCCAGCAGCCCAGGTACTAGAGCGGGGAGATGGGAGCAGTACTTC.

This clonotype has a handful of counts. The rearrangement uses TRBV24-1 and TRBJ2-1; 13 bases line up with TRBD2. V was clipped by 3 bases and J by 9 bases; unmatched bases: 4. Germline loops: CDR1 KGHDR, CDR2 SFDVKD. The CDR3 has 15 amino acids. CDR3 coding DNA: TGTGCCACCAGTGATCCGGGACTAGCGGGACGTGAGCAGTTCTTC. It specifies CATSDPGLAGREQFF.

The chain links TRBV28 to TRBJ1-2; D is unresolved. Trimming took 4 bases from V and 1 from J, leaving 7 bases between them. This CDR3 is 13 amino acids long. CDR1 is MDHEN, CDR2 SYDVKM, per germline. Written as DNA, the CDR3 is TGTGCCAGCAGTTCTCCTATTAACTATGGCTACACCTTC. Translated: CASSSPINYGYTF.

This clonotype was found many times. The V and J genes are TRBV4-3 and TRBJ2-2, with D tentatively TRBD1 (5 bases). Looked up from germline, CDR1 is LGHNA and CDR2 is YSLEER. The V gene lost 0 bases and the J gene lost 6 bases, with 5 bases spanning the gap. The CDR3 is 13 amino acids. The CDR3 bases are TGCGCCAGCAGCCAAGACAGGGCCGGGGAGCTGTTTTTT. Residues: CASSQDRAGELFF.

This clonotype has at least ten counts. V usage is TRBV7-8 and J usage is TRBJ2-1; D remains ambiguous. CDR1 is SGHVS, CDR2 FQNEAQ, per germline. The CDR3 loop spans 16 amino acids. V lost 4 bases to trimming and J lost 2 bases, with 15 bases between them. This CDR3 is CASSSEQLSTYNEQFF. The CDR3 DNA reads as TGTGCCAGCAGCTCAGAGCAACTATCAACCTACAATGAGCAGTTCTTC. The variable domain in full, with the rest retrieved from reference TRBV7-8 and TRBJ2-1, is GAGVSQSPRYKVAKRGQDVALRCDPISGHVSLFWYQQALGQGPEFLTYFQNEAQLDKSGLPSDRFFAERPEGSVSTLKIQRTQQEDSAVYLCASSSEQLSTYNEQFFGPGTRLTVL.

The chain links TRBV29-1 to TRBJ2-1; D not certain. The germline CDR1 and CDR2 sequences are SQVTM and ANQGSEA. The CDR3 extends over 13 amino acids. The V gene lost 3 bases and the J gene lost 6 bases, with 12 bases spanning the gap. Here the CDR3 DNA reads TGCAGCGTTGACAGGATCACTACCAATGAGCAGTTCTTC. This translates into CSVDRITTNEQFF.

The sample holds many counts of this clonotype. The rearrangement links TRBV2 to TRBJ2-7; D possibly corresponds to TRBD1 (6 bases). CDR3 size: 14 residues. Germline V gene data show CDR1 as SNHLY and CDR2 as FYNNEI. V was pared by 6 bases and J by 4 bases, with 16 bases between. In DNA form, the CDR3 reads TGTGCCAGCAGGGCCTCAGGGGTGAGGTACGAGCAGTACTTC. This translates into CASRASGVRYEQYF.

The genes are TRBV6-4 and TRBJ2-1, with D perhaps matching TRBD2 (6 bases). V was shortened by 0 bases and J by 4 bases, with 13 bases between the two germline ends. The CDR3 contains 16 residues. Germline CDR1 reads MRHNA; CDR2 reads SNTAGT. The CDR3 here is CASSDSISGEYNEQFF. In nucleotides, the CDR3 is TGTGCCAGCAGTGACTCAATATCGGGAGAATACAATGAGCAGTTCTTC.

The rearrangement links TRBV7-2 to TRBJ2-1; 9 nucleotides match TRBD1. Germline V CDR1 and CDR2: SGHTA, FQGNSA. The CDR3 runs 16 residues. J was trimmed by 6 bases and V by 5 bases; bases with no gene match: 11. CDR3 loop: CASSVSGTGSGNEQFF. Written as DNA, the CDR3 is TGTGCCAGCAGCGTATCCGGGACAGGGAGTGGCAATGAGCAGTTCTTC. Together with reference TRBV7-2 and TRBJ2-1, the CDR3 gives the full variable domain: GAGVSQSPSNKVTEKGKDVELRCDPISGHTALYWYRQSLGQGLEFLIYFQGNSAPDKSGLPSDRFSAERTGGSVSTLTIQRTQQEDSAVYLCASSVSGTGSGNEQFFGPGTRLTVL.

The J gene is TRBJ2-7, the V gene TRBV7-2; 9 bases map to TRBD1. The CDR3 covers 15 residues. V lost 5 bases and J lost 1; bases outside the gene matches: 6. The germline V gene encodes CDR1 SGHTA and CDR2 FQGNSA. Here the CDR3 DNA reads TGTGCCAGCAGCGGGGGACAGGGAATATCCTACGAGCAGTACTTC. This sequence encodes CASSGGQGISYEQYF.

This rearrangement joins TRBV4-2 to TRBJ1-4, with a weak D call TRBD1 (5 bases). Per germline, CDR1 LGHNA and CDR2 YNFKEQ. The CDR3 covers 15 residues. Trimming took 3 bases from V and 5 from J, leaving 13 bases between them. The CDR3, as DNA: TGTGCCAGCAGCCATGGGGACGGTCAGAATGAAAAACTGTTTTTT. Amino acid sequence: CASSHGDGQNEKLFF.

This clonotype was counted only a few times. This chain joins TRBV5-6 and TRBJ1-3; possible D gene TRBD1, 5 bases. CDR1 and CDR2 from the germline V gene are SGHDT and YYEEEE. V was pared by 4 bases and J by 0 bases, with 17 bases between. The CDR3 contains 17 residues. As DNA, the CDR3 is TGTGCCAGCAGCCCCTTCCGACAGTCCCTCTCTGGAAACACCATATATTTT. It is translated as CASSPFRQSLSGNTIYF. Together with reference TRBV5-6 and TRBJ1-3, the CDR3 gives the full variable domain: DAGVTQSPTHLIKTRGQQVTLRCSPKSGHDTVSWYQQALGQGPQFIFQYYEEEERQRGNFPDRFSGHQFPNYSSELNVNALLLGDSALYLCASSPFRQSLSGNTIYFGEGSWLTVV.

The chain is built from TRBV6-2 or TRBV6-3 and TRBJ2-5; D ambiguous. Germline V gives CDR1 MNHEY, CDR2 SVGEGT. This CDR3 is 13 amino acids long. Trimming removed 0 bases at V and 4 bases at J, with 6 bases between. Written as DNA, the CDR3 is TGTGCCAGCAGTTACTCAACCAGAGAGACCCAGTACTTC. It encodes CASSYSTRETQYF.

This clonotype appeared a few times. CDR3 residues: CASSQESRGSIAYEQYF. CDR3 in DNA: TGTGCCAGCAGCCAGGAGTCCAGGGGTTCTATCGCTTACGAGCAGTACTTC. The V and J genes are TRBV3-1 and TRBJ2-7, with D possibly TRBD1 on 6 matching bases. The CDR3 is 17 amino acids. From germline, CDR1 is LGHDT and CDR2 YNNKEL (reference sequence). V lost 3 bases and J lost 4, with 22 bases in between.

This clonotype has a handful of counts. V usage is TRBV7-2 and J usage is TRBJ1-2; TRBD1 matches 9 bases. The length of the CDR3 is 15 residues. The V and J ends lost 5 bases and 4 bases, in that order; junction bases with no gene match: 8. In germline, CDR1 is SGHTA, CDR2 FQGNSA. The CDR3 DNA sequence: TGTGCCAGCAGCGGAGGAGCGACAGGGGGCTATGGCTACACCTTC. The encoded protein is CASSGGATGGYGYTF.